These T cell receptor beta chains were read from a single sample in a study of cytomegalovirus exposure and HLA in healthy donors. Sequenced by immunoSEQ multiplex PCR; TCRdb stores in-frame clones only, minus some. The data contain about 160,000 clones, 65% to 85% of them singletons. Sequenced material: PBMCs. These receptors were taken from a woman aged 25 to 39 in good health and CMV-seropositive. CDR3s include the opening cysteine and the closing phenylalanine or tryptophan. A D gene is named only where the DNA matches it firmly. Size tells how often a clone was seen (once, few, many) or the class of an expanded clone, and some rows leave it out.

TRBD1	few	TRBJ1-2	14	TRBV5-1	TGCGCCAGCAGCTTGGGAGACAGGGTGGGAGGCTACACCTTC	CASSLGDRVGGYTF
NA	NA	TRBJ1-3	14	TRBV7-9	TGTGCCAGCAAAAATCAGCAGCGTGGAAACACCATATATTTT	CASKNQQRGNTIYF
TRBD1	NA	TRBJ1-4	15	TRBV19	TGTGCCAGTAGTATCCCCGGGACAGGTGGTGAAAAACTGTTTTTT	CASSIPGTGGEKLFF
TRBD1	NA	TRBJ2-7	14	TRBV19	TGTGCCAGTAGTGTCGGACAGGGAGGTTACGAGCAGTACTTC	CASSVGQGGYEQYF
NA	NA	TRBJ2-1	17	TRBV14	TGTGCCAGCAGCCAGGAACCTATTGGGACTCTCTACAATGAGCAGTTCTTC	CASSQEPIGTLYNEQFF
TRBD2	once	TRBJ2-1	17	TRBV12-5	TGTGCTAGTGGCCCCCCCCTATCGGCTAGCGGGGTGAATGAGCAGTTCTTC	CASGPPLSASGVNEQFF
TRBD2	once	TRBJ2-3	16	TRBV9	TGTGCCAGCAGCGGGGGAGGGGTCAGTCCCACAGATACGCAGTATTTT	CASSGGGVSPTDTQYF
TRBD1	NA	TRBJ1-4	16	TRBV9	TGTGCCAGCAGCGCAGGGACAGGGTGGACTAATGAAAAACTGTTTTTT	CASSAGTGWTNEKLFF
TRBD2	NA	TRBJ2-7	13	TRBV11-3	TGTGCCAGCTCCCGGGGGGGTGCCTACGAGCAGTACTTC	CASSRGGAYEQYF
NA	once	TRBJ1-5	14	TRBV2	TGTGCCAGCAGGGAAGGGGGAGGCAATCAGCCCCAGCATTTT	CASREGGGNQPQHF
NA	NA	TRBJ2-7	13	TRBV19	TGTGCCAGTAGTAAAGGACAGAGCTACGAGCAGTACTTC	CASSKGQSYEQYF
NA	NA	TRBJ2-2	16	TRBV27	TGTGCCAGCAGCGCCTACCCCCTGATTAACACCGGGGAGCTGTTTTTT	CASSAYPLINTGELFF
NA	NA	TRBJ1-6	13	TRBV5-4	TGTGCCAGCAGCTTGGACGGGGATTCACCCCTCCACTTT	CASSLDGDSPLHF
NA	NA	TRBJ1-6	13	TRBV6-5	TGTGCCAGCAGACGGGTTTATAATTCACCCCTCCACTTT	CASRRVYNSPLHF
TRBD2	NA	TRBJ2-7	15	TRBV9	TGTGCCAGCAGCGTTAGCGGGGGGTGGTCCTACGAGCAGTACTTC	CASSVSGGWSYEQYF
NA	NA	TRBJ1-3	14	TRBV10-3	TGTGCCATCAGTGAGGCAGGGACTGGAAACACCATATATTTT	CAISEAGTGNTIYF
NA	few	TRBJ1-4	13	TRBV5-6	TGTGCCAGCAGCTTGGCAGGAAACTTGAGACTGTTTTTT	CASSLAGNLRLFF
NA	few	TRBJ1-3	14	TRBV5-4	TGTGCCAGCAGCCAAGGGGATCCTGGAAACACCATATATTTT	CASSQGDPGNTIYF
TRBD1	few	TRBJ1-2	13	TRBV19	TGTGCCAGTTCTCCCGGGACAGGGTATGGCTACACCTTC	CASSPGTGYGYTF
TRBD2	few	TRBJ2-1	13	TRBV4-3	TGCGCCAGCAGCCAAGGGCTAGCGGGGGGCACAATCTTC	CASSQGLAGGTIF
NA	NA	TRBJ1-1	16	TRBV7-9	TGTGCCAGCAGCCCGGGGTTGAGGGCGGGGAACACTGAAGCTTTCTTT	CASSPGLRAGNTEAFF
NA	NA	TRBJ1-3	14	TRBV9	TGTGCCAGCAGCGTACGCAGCTCTGGAAACACCATATATTTT	CASSVRSSGNTIYF
TRBD1	NA	TRBJ1-2	14	TRBV27	TGTGCCAGCAGTTTAATGAGGACAGGGTATGGCTACACCTTC	CASSLMRTGYGYTF
TRBD1	few	TRBJ1-4	16	TRBV5-1	TGCGCCAGCAGCATATCGGGACAGCCAACTAATGAAAAACTGTTTTTT	CASSISGQPTNEKLFF
TRBD2	NA	TRBJ2-3	14	TRBV7-2	TGTGCCAGCAGCTTTAGCGGGACCACAGATACGCAGTATTTT	CASSFSGTTDTQYF
TRBD1	few	TRBJ1-5	14	TRBV27	TGTGCCAGCAGTCCGATACCTCCGGGACAGCTCCAGCATTTT	CASSPIPPGQLQHF
NA	NA	TRBJ1-2	14	TRBV5-1	TGCGCCAGCAGCTTGGTGACAGTAAATTATGGCTACACCTTC	CASSLVTVNYGYTF